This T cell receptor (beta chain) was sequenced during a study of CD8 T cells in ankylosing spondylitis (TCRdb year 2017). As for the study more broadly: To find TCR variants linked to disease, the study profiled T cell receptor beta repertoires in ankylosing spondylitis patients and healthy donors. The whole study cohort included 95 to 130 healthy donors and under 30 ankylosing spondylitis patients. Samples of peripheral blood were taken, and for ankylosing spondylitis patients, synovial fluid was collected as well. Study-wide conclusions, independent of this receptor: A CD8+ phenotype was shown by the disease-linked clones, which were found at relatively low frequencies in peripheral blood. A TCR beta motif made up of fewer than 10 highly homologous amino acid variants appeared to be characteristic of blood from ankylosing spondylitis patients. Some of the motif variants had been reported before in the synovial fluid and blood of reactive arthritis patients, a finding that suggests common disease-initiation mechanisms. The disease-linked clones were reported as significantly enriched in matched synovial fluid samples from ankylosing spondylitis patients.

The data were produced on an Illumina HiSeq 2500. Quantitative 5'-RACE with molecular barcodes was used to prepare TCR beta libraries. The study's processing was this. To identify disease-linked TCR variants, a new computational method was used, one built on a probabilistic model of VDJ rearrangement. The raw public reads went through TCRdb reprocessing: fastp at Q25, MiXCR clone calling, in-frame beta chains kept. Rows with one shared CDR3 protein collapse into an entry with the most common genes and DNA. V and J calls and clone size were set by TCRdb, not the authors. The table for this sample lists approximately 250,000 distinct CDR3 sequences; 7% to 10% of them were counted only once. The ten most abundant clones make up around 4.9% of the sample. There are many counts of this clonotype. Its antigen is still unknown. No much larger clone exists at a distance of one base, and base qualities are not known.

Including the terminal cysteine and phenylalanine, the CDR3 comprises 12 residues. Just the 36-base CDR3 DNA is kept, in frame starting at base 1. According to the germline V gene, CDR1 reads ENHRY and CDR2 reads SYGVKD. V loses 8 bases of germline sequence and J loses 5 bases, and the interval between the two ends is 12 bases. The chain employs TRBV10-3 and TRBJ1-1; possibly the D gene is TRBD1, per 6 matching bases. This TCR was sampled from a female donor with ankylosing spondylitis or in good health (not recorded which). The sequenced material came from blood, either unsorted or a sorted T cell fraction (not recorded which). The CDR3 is CAIGRGRTEAFF. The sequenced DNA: TGTGCCATCGGCAGGGGCCGAACTGAAGCTTTCTTT.